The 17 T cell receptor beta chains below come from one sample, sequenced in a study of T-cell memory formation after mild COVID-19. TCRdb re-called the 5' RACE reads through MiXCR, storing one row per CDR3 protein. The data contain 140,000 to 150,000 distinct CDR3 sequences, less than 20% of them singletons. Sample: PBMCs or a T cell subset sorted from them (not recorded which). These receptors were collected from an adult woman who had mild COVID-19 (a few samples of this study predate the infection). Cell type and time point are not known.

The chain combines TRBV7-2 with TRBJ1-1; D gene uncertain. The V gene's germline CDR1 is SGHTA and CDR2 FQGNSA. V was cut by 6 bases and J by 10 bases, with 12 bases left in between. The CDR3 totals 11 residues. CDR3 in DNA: TGTGCCAGCAGTTTACAAGTGACAGCTTTCTTT. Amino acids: CASSLQVTAFF.

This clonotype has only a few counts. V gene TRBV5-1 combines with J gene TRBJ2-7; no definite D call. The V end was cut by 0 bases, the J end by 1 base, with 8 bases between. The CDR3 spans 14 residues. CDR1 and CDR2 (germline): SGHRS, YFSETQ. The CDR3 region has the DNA TGCGCCAGCAGCTTGGTATCGGCATCCTACGAGCAGTACTTC. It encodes CASSLVSASYEQYF.

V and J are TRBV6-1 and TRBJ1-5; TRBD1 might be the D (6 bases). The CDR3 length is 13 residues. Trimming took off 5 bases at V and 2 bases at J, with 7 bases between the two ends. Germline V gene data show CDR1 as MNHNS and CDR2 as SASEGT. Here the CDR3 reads CASSPGGNQPQHF. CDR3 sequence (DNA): TGTGCCAGCAGTCCAGGGGGCAATCAGCCCCAGCATTTT.

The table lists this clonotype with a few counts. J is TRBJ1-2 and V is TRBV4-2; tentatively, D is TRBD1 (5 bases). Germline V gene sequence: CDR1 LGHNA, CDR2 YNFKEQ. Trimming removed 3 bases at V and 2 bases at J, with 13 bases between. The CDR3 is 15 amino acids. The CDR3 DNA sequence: TGTGCCAGCAGCCAGGCCTCGGGGGACAACTATGGCTACACCTTC. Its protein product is CASSQASGDNYGYTF.

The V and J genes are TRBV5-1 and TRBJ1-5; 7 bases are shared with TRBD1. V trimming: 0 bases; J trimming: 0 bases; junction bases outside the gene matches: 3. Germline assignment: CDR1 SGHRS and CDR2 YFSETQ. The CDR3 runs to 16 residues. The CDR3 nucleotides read TGCGCCAGCAGCTTGGGGACAGGAGATAGCAATCAGCCCCAGCATTTT. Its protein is CASSLGTGDSNQPQHF.

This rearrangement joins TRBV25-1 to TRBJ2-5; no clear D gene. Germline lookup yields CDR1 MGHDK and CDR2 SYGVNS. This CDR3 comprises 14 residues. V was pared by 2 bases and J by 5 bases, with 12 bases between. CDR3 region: CASSEPRGGETQYF. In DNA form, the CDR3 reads TGTGCCAGCAGTGAACCGCGAGGTGGGGAGACCCAGTACTTC.

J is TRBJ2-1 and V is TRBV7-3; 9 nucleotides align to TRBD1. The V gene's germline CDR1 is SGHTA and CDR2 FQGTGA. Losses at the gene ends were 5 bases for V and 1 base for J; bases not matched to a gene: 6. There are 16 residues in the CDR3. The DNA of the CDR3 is TGTGCCAGCAGCCTCCTGGGACAGGGATCCTACAATGAGCAGTTCTTC. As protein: CASSLLGQGSYNEQFF.

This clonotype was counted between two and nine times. The CDR3 reads CSACRWGSDGYTF. The CDR3 DNA reads as TGCAGCGCCTGCCGGTGGGGTTCGGATGGCTACACCTTC. The chain is built from TRBV29-1 and TRBJ1-2; D gene uncertain. V lost 7 bases and J lost 6, with 18 bases in between. There are 13 residues in the CDR3. Per germline, CDR1 SQVTM and CDR2 ANQGSEA.

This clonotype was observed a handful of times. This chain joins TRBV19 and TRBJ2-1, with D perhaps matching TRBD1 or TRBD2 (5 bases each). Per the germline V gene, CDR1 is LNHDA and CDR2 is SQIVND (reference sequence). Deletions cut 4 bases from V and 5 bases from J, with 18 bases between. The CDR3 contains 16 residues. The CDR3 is CASSTPPGRRNNEQFF. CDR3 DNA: TGTGCCAGTAGTACGCCCCCGGGACGGAGAAACAATGAGCAGTTCTTC.

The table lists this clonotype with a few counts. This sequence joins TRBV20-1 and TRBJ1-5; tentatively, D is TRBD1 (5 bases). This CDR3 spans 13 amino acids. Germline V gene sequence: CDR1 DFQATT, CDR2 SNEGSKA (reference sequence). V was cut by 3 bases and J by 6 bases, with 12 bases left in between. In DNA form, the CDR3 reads TGCAGTGCTAGTGGAGGGGTGGGTCAGCCCCAGCATTTT. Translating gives CSASGGVGQPQHF.

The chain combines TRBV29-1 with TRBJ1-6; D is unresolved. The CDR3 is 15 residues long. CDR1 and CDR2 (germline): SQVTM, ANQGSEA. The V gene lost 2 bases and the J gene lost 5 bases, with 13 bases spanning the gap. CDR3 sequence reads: CSVETKGINNSPLHF. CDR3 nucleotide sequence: TGCAGCGTTGAAACTAAGGGTATCAATAATTCACCCCTCCACTTT.

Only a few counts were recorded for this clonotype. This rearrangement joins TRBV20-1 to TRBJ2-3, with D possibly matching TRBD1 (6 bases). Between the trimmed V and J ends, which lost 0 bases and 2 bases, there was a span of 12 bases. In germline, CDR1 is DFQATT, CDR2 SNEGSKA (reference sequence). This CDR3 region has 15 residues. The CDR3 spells CSARDPRDITDTQYF. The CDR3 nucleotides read TGCAGTGCTAGAGACCCAAGGGACATCACAGATACGCAGTATTTT.

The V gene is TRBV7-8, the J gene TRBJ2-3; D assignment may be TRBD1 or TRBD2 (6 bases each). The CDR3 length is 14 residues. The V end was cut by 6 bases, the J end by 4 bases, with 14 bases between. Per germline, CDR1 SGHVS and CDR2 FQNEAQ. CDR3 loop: CASRRDRRADTQYF. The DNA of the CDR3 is TGTGCCAGCAGACGTGACAGGAGGGCAGATACGCAGTATTTT.

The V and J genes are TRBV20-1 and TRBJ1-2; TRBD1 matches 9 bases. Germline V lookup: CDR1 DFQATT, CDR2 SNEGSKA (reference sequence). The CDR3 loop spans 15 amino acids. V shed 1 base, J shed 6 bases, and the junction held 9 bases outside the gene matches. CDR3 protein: CSARVGTGGAHGYTF. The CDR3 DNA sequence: TGCAGTGCTAGAGTAGGAACAGGGGGCGCCCATGGCTACACCTTC.

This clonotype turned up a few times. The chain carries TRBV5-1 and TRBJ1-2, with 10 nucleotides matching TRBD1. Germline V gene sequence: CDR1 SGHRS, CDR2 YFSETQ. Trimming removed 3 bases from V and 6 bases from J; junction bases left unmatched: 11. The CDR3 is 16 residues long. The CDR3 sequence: CASSSGQGVSRDGYTF. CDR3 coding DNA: TGCGCCAGCAGCTCCGGACAGGGGGTCTCCAGGGATGGCTACACCTTC.

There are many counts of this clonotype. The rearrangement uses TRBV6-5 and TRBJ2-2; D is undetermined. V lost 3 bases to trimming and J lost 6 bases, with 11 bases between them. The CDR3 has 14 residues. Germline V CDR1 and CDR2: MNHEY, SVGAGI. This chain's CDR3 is CASSYPIPPGELFF. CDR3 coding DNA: TGTGCCAGCAGTTATCCCATCCCTCCCGGGGAGCTGTTTTTT.

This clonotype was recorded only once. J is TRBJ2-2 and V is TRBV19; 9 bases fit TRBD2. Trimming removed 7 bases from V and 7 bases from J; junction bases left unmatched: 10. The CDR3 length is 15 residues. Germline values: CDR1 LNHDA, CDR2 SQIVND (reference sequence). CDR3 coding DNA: TGTGCCAGTATGACGGCGGGAGGGTCAGGCGGGGAGCTGTTTTTT. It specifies CASMTAGGSGGELFF.